This entry describes one TCR beta chain. Its target antigen remains unknown. Base qualities are missing; no much larger clone stands one base away. The data originate from a study of tumor and adjacent non-tumor tissue in lung cancer (dated by TCRdb to 2016 to 2019). For the study in its entirety: By cancer type, the cohort comprised eleven to twelve adenocarcinoma patients, a couple of squamous cell carcinoma patients and 1 small cell lung cancer patient. The 15 or so patients were aged roughly 31 to 80 years, included about ten men and 5 women, and had TNM stage I to III disease. For each patient, one tumor sample and one normal lung sample were taken, giving under 35 paired specimens that underwent TCRbeta CDR3 sequencing. Bulk TCRbeta repertoires were compared between lung tumor tissue and matched distant non-tumor lung tissue obtained from roughly 16 lung cancer patients. A total of some 130,000,000 productive TCRbeta reads were generated by sequencing, corresponding to an average of roughly 4.1 million reads per sample. The paper's findings and limits, for the study overall: The sequencing platform is not named in the methods, and unique molecular identifiers are not mentioned. Because peripheral blood was not sequenced, the blood TCRbeta repertoires of the lung cancer patients in the study went unexamined. A significantly larger cumulative share of the repertoire was made up by the top 100 clones in normal lung than in tumor tissue. Significantly higher TCR diversity (inverse Simpson) was observed in tumor tissue than in normal lung tissue (approximately 430 vs 150, P = 0.0075, Mann-Whitney U test). The cohort had only around 14 patients, and the authors noted that larger samples and more detailed clinical data are needed. TCR diversity was significantly higher in younger patients, and higher tumor TCR diversity was associated with shorter overall and disease-free survival.

RNA was isolated from bulk, unsorted tissue, and RNA quality was assessed with a NanoDrop ND-1000 and an Agilent 2100. Newly diagnosed lung cancer patients without prior chemotherapy who had been admitted for thoracic surgery in China between August and November 2014 were enrolled as donors. Patients with previous radiotherapy or chemotherapy, or with another concurrent cancer, were excluded from the study. Pieces of surgical tissue measuring roughly 1-2.1 cm3 were kept in RNAlater solution and held at -80 degrees C until needed. Library preparation was by multiplex PCR. Sequencing relied on an Illumina HiSeq 2500. TCRbeta libraries were constructed through three rounds of nested PCR with primers (Table S4) according to protocols adapted from ARM-PCR. PCR products of 200-500 bp were gel-excised and purified with the QIAquick gel extraction kit before sequencing. Per the authors' processing: Reads were cleaned with Trimmomatic, merged with FLASH into complete CDR3 sequences, and assigned to V(D)J germline segments with MiTCR. Clonal diversity was calculated as the inverse Simpson's index using VDJtools. Productive reads were defined as in-frame sequences without a premature stop codon. TCRdb reprocessing: public reads trimmed at Q25 with fastp, clones called with MiXCR, in-frame beta chains kept. Every CDR3 protein is listed once, alongside the most common genes and DNA of its rows. What appears here as the V and J calls and clone size reflects TCRdb's work, not the paper's. The sample table contains 220,000 or so distinct CDR3 sequences; only one count was recorded for 60% to 85% of them. The ten largest clones represent approximately 25% of the sample.

Trimming at the junction amounts to 0 bases on V and 4 bases on J, and the germline ends lie 18 bases apart. From the germline V gene, CDR1 is MNHEY and CDR2 is SVGAGI. The CDR3 covers 17 residues, taking in both the cysteine and the phenylalanine. Just the 51-base CDR3 DNA is kept, in frame starting at base 1. The sequence joins TRBV6-5 to TRBJ1-1; too little of a D gene remains to name it. The TCR was taken from a man aged 60 to 69 with non-small cell lung cancer. Sequenced: lung tumor tissue. The nucleotide sequence is TGTGCCAGCAGTTACTCACTGGTCGTTGGAGTGGTCACTGAAGCTTTCTTT. Translated, this is CASSYSLVVGVVTEAFF.